Following are 11 T cell receptor beta chains from one sample sequenced in a study of metastatic and nonmetastatic thyroid tumors. TCRdb re-clonotyped the PCR reads via MiXCR. This sample yields 30,000 to 35,000 clones, of which about 16% are seen a single time; under 3.5% belongs to the top ten. No patient received treatment before thyroid surgery. The source material was blood. These receptors were taken from a female donor with papillary thyroid cancer or a benign thyroid nodule (not recorded which). Some clones in this sample may be carry-over from other donors' samples.

This clone came up many times. The chain joins TRBV28 to TRBJ1-6; TRBD1 is a possible D gene (5 bases). Trimming cost V 2 bases and J 6 bases, with 14 bases left between them. Per germline, CDR1 MDHEN and CDR2 SYDVKM. The CDR3 runs to 16 residues. The CDR3 here is CASSLTLTELNSPLHF. The DNA of the CDR3 is TGTGCCAGCAGTTTAACCTTGACAGAGCTTAATTCACCCCTCCACTTT. Full variable domain (outside the CDR3, taken from reference TRBV28 and TRBJ1-6): DVKVTQSSRYLVKRTGEKVFLECVQDMDHENMFWYRQDPGLGLRLIYFSYDVKMKEKGDIPEGYSVSREKKERFSLILESASTNQTSMYLCASSLTLTELNSPLHFGNGTRLTVT.

This clone was detected many times. The chain links TRBV5-8 to TRBJ2-1; D not resolved. Per the germline V gene, CDR1 is SGHTS and CDR2 is YDEGEE. V shed 4 bases and J shed 2 bases, with 16 bases lying between them. The CDR3 totals 16 residues. CDR3 in amino acids: CASSLQLRRAYNEQFF. The CDR3, as DNA: TGTGCCAGCAGCCTTCAACTCCGAAGAGCCTACAATGAGCAGTTCTTC.

In this sample, this clone turned up many times. This sample also contains other DNA sequences that code for the same CDR3. This chain uses TRBV20-1 with TRBJ1-4; maybe TRBD1 (6 bases). The CDR3 spans 13 residues. The germline V and J ends were trimmed by 4 bases and 0 bases, with 6 bases remaining between them. CDR1 is DFQATT, CDR2 SNEGSKA, per germline (reference sequence). CDR3 in amino acids: CSANRATNEKLFF. The CDR3 DNA reads as TGCAGTGCTAACAGGGCAACTAATGAAAAACTGTTTTTT.

In this sample, this clone turned up many times. The V call is TRBV28, the J call TRBJ1-5; D call uncertain. Trimming shortened V by 7 bases and J by 3 bases, and 16 bases separated the two germline ends. CDR3 size: 15 residues. The germline V gene has CDR1 MDHEN and CDR2 SYDVKM. The CDR3 nucleotides are TGTGCCAGCATCCATTCAGGTAGGATCAATCAGCCCCAGCATTTT. Translated: CASIHSGRINQPQHF.

This clone was detected many times. This chain joins TRBV30 and TRBJ1-5, with TRBD1 as a possible D gene (5 bases). The CDR3 covers 13 residues. The germline gives CDR1 GTSNPN, CDR2 SVGIG (reference sequence). V gave up 3 bases and J gave up 7 bases, with 13 bases separating them. CDR3 in DNA: TGTGCCTGGAGCCCCCAAGGGGACCAGCCCCAGCATTTT. Encoded protein: CAWSPQGDQPQHF.

This chain connects TRBV18 to TRBJ2-7, with D hard to call. With 3 bases removed from V and 5 bases from J, the gap between germline ends came to 11 bases. The CDR3 contains 13 residues. The germline V gene encodes CDR1 KGHSH and CDR2 LQKENI. The CDR3 DNA is TGTGCCAGCTCACCCGACTTTGGAGACGAGCAGTACTTC. Its translation: CASSPDFGDEQYF.

There are many counts of this clone. The chain recombines TRBV5-1 with TRBJ2-3; 9 bases are a match to TRBD2. CDR1 SGHRS and CDR2 YFSETQ come from the germline V gene. This CDR3 is built from 15 residues. Losses at the gene ends were 7 bases for V and 4 bases for J; bases not matched to a gene: 10. The CDR3 region is CASGEGREGSDTQYF. The CDR3 DNA follows: TGCGCCAGCGGAGAAGGGCGGGAGGGTTCAGATACGCAGTATTTT.

This clone was seen a few times. One base away lies a much larger clone, so this may be a sequencing read error. V usage is TRBV29-1 and J usage is TRBJ2-5, with D unclear. CDR3 length equals 12 residues. The germline V gene encodes CDR1 SQVTM and CDR2 ANQGSEA. Trimming shortened V by 7 bases and J by 5 bases, and 14 bases separated the two germline ends. The CDR3 DNA reads TGCAGCGCAAGGGTAGGGTCTGAGACCCAGTACTTC. It encodes CSARVGSETQYF.

This clone occurred many times. The chain links TRBV12-3 or TRBV12-4 to TRBJ2-5; D is unclear. The CDR3 length is 11 residues. V was pared by 2 bases and J by 2 bases, with 0 bases between. DNA of the CDR3: TGTGCCAGCAGTTTACAAGAGACCCAGTACTTC. This gives the protein CASSLQETQYF.

J is TRBJ2-7 and V is TRBV6-1; no firm D call. The V end lost 10 bases, the J end lost 2 bases, and 18 bases lay between the germline ends. Germline-derived CDR1 and CDR2 are MNHNS and SASEGT. There are 14 residues in the CDR3. CDR3 in amino acids: CATLTPSAPYEQYF. The CDR3 coding sequence is TGTGCCACCTTAACCCCGTCAGCGCCCTACGAGCAGTACTTC.

This clone was picked up many times. CDR3 DNA sequence: TGTGCCAGCAAAGAGAACAGGGTACGCTACGAGCAGTACTTC. It encodes CASKENRVRYEQYF. The chain has TRBV6-1 and TRBJ2-7; weak D call: TRBD1 (6 bases). From germline, CDR1 is MNHNS and CDR2 SASEGT. This CDR3 comprises 14 residues. V was pared by 7 bases and J by 3 bases, with 16 bases between.